This TCR beta chain stems from a study of response to subunit inactivated influenza vaccine. From the RT-PCR reads, TCRdb called clonotypes with MiXCR, one entry per CDR3 protein. The table shows approximately 480,000 distinct CDR3 sequences, with approximately 10% occurring only once. V lost 3 bases, J lost 3 bases, and 9 bases lay in between. This CDR3 is built from 13 residues. From germline, CDR1 is KGHSH and CDR2 LQKENI. The origin of this receptor is a man in his fifties or sixties who received an inactivated influenza vaccine. The sequencing used PBMCs from blood, collected about 40 days after vaccination. The chain has TRBV18 and TRBJ2-7, with D uncertain. For the CDR3, the DNA is TGTGCCAGCTCACCCACGGCATACTACGAGCAGTACTTC. Translation gives CASSPTAYYEQYF.